This is a list of T cell receptor beta chains from one sample in a study of Ad26.COV2.S vaccination and SARS-CoV-2 variants. Assay: immunoSEQ multiplex PCR; the TCRdb copy retains only in-frame clones and omits some. The sample has around 250,000 clones, around nine tenths seen once. The sample here was peripheral blood, taken in a trial of Ad26.COV2.S vaccine versus placebo. These receptor sequences come from a person aged 18-65 years who received the Ad26.COV2.S COVID-19 vaccine or a placebo. The CDR3 runs from the conserved cysteine through the conserved F or W. The order of the fields is J gene, clone size, D gene, V gene, CDR3 length, CDR3 DNA, CDR3 protein. A D gene is named only where the DNA matches it firmly. A clone size is listed for some rows: how often the clone was seen (once, few, many), or a class if it is expanded.

TRBJ2-1	many	NA	TRBV5-5	14	TGTGCCAGCAGCTTGCAGGGAGCCCCTAATGAGCAGTTCTTC	CASSLQGAPNEQFF
TRBJ2-3	NA	NA	TRBV7-8	17	TGTGCCAGCAGCCTCAATGGTCGCAGCCGGTTCGGGAATACGCAGTATTTT	CASSLNGRSRFGNTQYF
TRBJ2-1	NA	TRBD2	TRBV5-4	16	TGTGCCAGCAGCCCCGGGGGACTAGCGCGCGACAATGAGCAGTTCTTC	CASSPGGLARDNEQFF
TRBJ2-3	NA	NA	TRBV3-1/TRBV3-2	16	TGTGCCAGCAGCCCCCCCAGAGGACGCCCACGGAATACGCAGTATTTT	CASSPPRGRPRNTQYF
TRBJ1-3	NA	NA	TRBV5-1	16	TGCGCCAGCAGCTTCTCCCAGGGATCGGGAGGAAACACCATATATTTT	CASSFSQGSGGNTIYF
TRBJ2-1	NA	TRBD2	TRBV5-1	18	TGCGCCAGCAGCCTGCCGGGACTAGCGGGAAGCTCCTACAATGAGCAGTTCTTC	CASSLPGLAGSSYNEQFF
TRBJ2-7	NA	NA	TRBV4-1	18	TGCGCCAGCAGCCAAGGTCTTTGGCGCGGGGCAACGGACTACGAGCAGTACTTC	CASSQGLWRGATDYEQYF
TRBJ1-5	NA	NA	TRBV5-8	14	TGTGCCAGCAGCTGGGACTTTGGGTTTCAGCCCCAGCATTTT	CASSWDFGFQPQHF
TRBJ1-1	few	NA	TRBV19	13	TGTGCCAGTAGGTTGACAGTGAACACTGAAGCTTTCTTT	CASRLTVNTEAFF
TRBJ2-2	once	TRBD2	TRBV6-4	19	TGTGCCAGCAGTTCCCGCGCCAGCGGGAGGGCCTGGAACACCGGGGAGCTGTTTTTT	CASSSRASGRAWNTGELFF
TRBJ2-2	few	NA	TRBV3-1/TRBV3-2	13	TGTGCCAGCAGCCTCCCGAACACCGGGGAGCTGTTTTTT	CASSLPNTGELFF
TRBJ1-5	NA	NA	TRBV30	14	TGTGCCTGGAGGGGGGTTGGGGGCGGTCAGCCCCAGCATTTT	CAWRGVGGGQPQHF
TRBJ2-1	NA	TRBD2	TRBV11-2	13	TGTGCCAGCAGCTTAGGGGCGGGAGGGGCGGTGTTCTTC	CASSLGAGGAVFF
TRBJ1-5	NA	NA	TRBV5-1	15	TGCGCCAGCAGCTTGGAAACAGGCAGCAATCAGCCCCAGCATTTT	CASSLETGSNQPQHF
TRBJ2-3	NA	NA	TRBV2	16	TGTGCCAGCAGTGAAGCAGGCGGCGGGAGCACAGATACGCAGTATTTT	CASSEAGGGSTDTQYF
TRBJ2-1	once	NA	TRBV10-3	12	TGTGCCATCAGTGAGTCGACCGGTGAGCAGTTCTTC	CAISESTGEQFF
TRBJ1-1	NA	NA	TRBV9	15	TGTGCCAGCAGCGTAGGATCCGTCCGGGGCACTGAAGCTTTCTTT	CASSVGSVRGTEAFF